One and the same sample provided the 5 T cell receptor beta chains below, sequenced in a study of OX40 agonist ivuxolimab in advanced cancers. Assay used: immunoSEQ multiplex PCR; TCRdb lists only in-frame clones, some missing. The table shows 40,000 to 55,000 clones, with approximately 87% occurring only once. The sequencing used CD4+ or CD8+ T cells sorted from blood, collected in a trial of the OX40 agonist ivuxolimab. The receptor source for this set is an adult with an advanced solid tumor such as melanoma, head and neck, liver or kidney cancer.

CDR3 region: CASSLDQTGCTF. The CDR3 DNA sequence: TGTGCCAGCAGCTTAGATCAGACAGGGTGCACCTTC. The V call is TRBV11-2, the J call TRBJ1-2; 7 positions agree with TRBD1. Losses at the gene ends were 0 bases for V and 13 bases for J; bases not matched to a gene: 5. The CDR3 has 12 residues. Germline V CDR1 and CDR2: SGHAT, FQNNGV.

The gene calls are TRBV7-3 and TRBJ2-7; possibly TRBD1 for D (5 bases). Germline CDR1 reads SGHTA; CDR2 reads FQGTGA. The CDR3 has 14 amino acids. Trimming removed 3 bases at V and 1 base at J, with 10 bases between. CDR3 sequence (DNA): TGTGCCAGCAGCTTCGACAGATATTCCTACGAGCAGTACTTC. Protein: CASSFDRYSYEQYF.

In regard to this clone: This sample also contains other DNA sequences that code for the same CDR3. The chain recombines TRBV18 with TRBJ1-1; D is perhaps TRBD1 (5 bases). The CDR3 sequence is 15 residues long. The germline CDR1 and CDR2 sequences are KGHSH and LQKENI. The V and J ends lost 3 bases and 2 bases respectively, with 13 bases between them. CDR3 DNA: TGTGCCAGCTCACCCGGAGACAGAGGAAACACTGAAGCTTTCTTT. Translation gives CASSPGDRGNTEAFF.

This chain links TRBV4-2 with TRBJ2-7; D is undetermined. The CDR3 extends over 14 amino acids. Germline V lookup: CDR1 LGHNA, CDR2 YNFKEQ. Trimming removed 0 bases at V and 0 bases at J, with 6 bases between. The CDR3 loop reads CASSQDSNSYEQYF. CDR3 nucleotides: TGTGCCAGCAGCCAAGACAGTAACTCCTACGAGCAGTACTTC.

CDR3: CASSQASGTALYEQYF. The CDR3, as DNA: TGTGCCAGCAGCCAAGCCTCCGGGACAGCCCTCTACGAGCAGTACTTC. The genes are TRBV4-2 and TRBJ2-7, with 7 bases matching TRBD1. With 1 base clipped from V and 3 bases from J, the junction kept 9 bases outside the gene matches. The germline V gene encodes CDR1 LGHNA and CDR2 YNFKEQ. The CDR3 contains 16 residues.